The 2 T cell receptor beta chains below all came from one sample that was sequenced in a study of a mutant IDH1 vaccine in newly diagnosed glioma. TCRdb keeps only in-frame clones here, not all; method: immunoSEQ multiplex PCR. The sample shows tens of thousands of clones, around 80% of them seen only once. These receptors have no identified antigens. The time point denotes: week 35, safety follow-up. Mutant IDH1 20-mer peptide, at 300 ug, made up each vaccine dose, with topical imiquimod. The material was PBMCs, obtained from a glioma patient whose treatment included an IDH1 peptide vaccine. All receptors come from a man aged 50 or older with glioma.

This clone was detected once. This CDR3 reads CASSFRVSSADPPYEQYF. CDR3 nucleotide sequence: TGTGCCAGCAGTTTTCGGGTCTCTTCAGCGGACCCTCCCTACGAGCAGTACTTC. The chain has TRBV27 and TRBJ2-7; D may be TRBD2 (5 bases). The CDR3 consists of 18 residues. Per the germline V gene, CDR1 is MNHEY and CDR2 is SMNVEV (reference sequence). V dropped 3 bases and J dropped 2 bases, with 23 bases sitting between them.

The V and J genes are TRBV25-1 and TRBJ1-1; no reliable D call. Germline V gives CDR1 MGHDK, CDR2 SYGVNS. V was cut by 6 bases and J by 11 bases, with 16 bases left in between. The CDR3 loop spans 12 amino acids. CDR3 loop: CASRGPGGTAFF. CDR3 sequence (DNA): TGTGCCAGCAGGGGCCCGGGAGGCACGGCTTTCTTT.